The entry below describes one TCR beta chain. Its antigen is currently unknown. The data stem from a study of cytomegalovirus exposure and HLA in healthy donors. Study-wide context: As released early, the data held about 85 million unique TCRs from HLA-typed donors. Study results and limitations: Later genetic work tied a missense DCLRE1C variant to beta-chain V and J trimming. Altogether, 170 or so TCR beta chains were recorded as cytomegalovirus-associated.

The germline gives CDR1 SGHVS, CDR2 FQNEAQ. Between the trimmed V and J ends, which lost 6 bases and 6 bases, there was a span of 14 bases. There are 13 residues in the CDR3. PCR employed 60 Vbeta and 13 Jbeta primers. In the authors' methods: Unique TCR beta chains numbered approximately 80 million in a later analysis, with about 9.9 million shared. The protocol was immunoSEQ multiplex PCR, while the TCRdb copy is restricted to in-frame clones and leaves out a portion. V, J and clone size derive from that table, while D and trimming were established from the DNA sequence. The repertoire has over 100,000 clones, around 75% of them found once; the top ten carry roughly 0.92%.

This receptor was identified in a woman between 25 and 40 years old in good health and CMV-seronegative. Material: PBMCs. The chain joins TRBV7-8 to TRBJ1-1; D is perhaps TRBD1 (6 bases). CDR3 nucleotides: TGTGCCAGCAGACAAGGGGGTGGACCTGAAGCTTTCTTT. Translated, it gives CASRQGGGPEAFF.